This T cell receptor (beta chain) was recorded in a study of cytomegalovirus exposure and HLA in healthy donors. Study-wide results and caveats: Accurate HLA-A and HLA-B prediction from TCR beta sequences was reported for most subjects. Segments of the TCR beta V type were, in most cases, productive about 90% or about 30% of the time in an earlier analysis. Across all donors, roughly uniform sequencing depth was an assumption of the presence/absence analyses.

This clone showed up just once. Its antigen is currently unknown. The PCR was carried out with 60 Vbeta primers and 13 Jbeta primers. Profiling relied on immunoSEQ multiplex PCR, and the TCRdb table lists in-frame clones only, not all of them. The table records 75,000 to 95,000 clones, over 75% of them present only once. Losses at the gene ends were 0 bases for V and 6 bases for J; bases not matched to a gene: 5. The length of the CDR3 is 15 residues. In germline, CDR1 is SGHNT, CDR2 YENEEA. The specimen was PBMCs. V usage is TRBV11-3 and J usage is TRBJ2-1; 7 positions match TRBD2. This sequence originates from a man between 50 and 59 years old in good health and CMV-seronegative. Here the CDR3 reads CASSLEEERGNEQFF. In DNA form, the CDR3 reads TGTGCCAGCAGCTTAGAGGAGGAGCGGGGCAATGAGCAGTTCTTC.